A selection of T cell receptor beta chains follows, all from one sample in a study of shared clonotypes between healthy human individuals. Clones were sequenced by immunoSEQ multiplex PCR, and TCRdb holds only the in-frame ones, with some missing. The sample shows about 510,000 clones, around 79% of them seen only once. Sequencing was performed on PBMCs. These receptors originate from a woman aged 40 to 55 in good health. Some clones in this sample may be carry-over from other donors' samples. Both conserved end residues are part of each CDR3. D genes are given only for firm matches.

V	J	D	DNA	CDR3
TRBV2	TRBJ2-1	TRBD2	TGTGCCAGCAACCACGGGACTAGCGATGGTGAGCAGTTCTTC	CASNHGTSDGEQFF
TRBV5-1	TRBJ2-3	TRBD1	TGCGCCAGCAGCCCCGGACAGGGATCAGATACGCAGTATTTT	CASSPGQGSDTQYF
TRBV5-5	TRBJ2-3	TRBD2	TGTGCCAGCAGCTTGGAGGGACTAGCGGGGTCCACAGATACGCAGTATTTT	CASSLEGLAGSTDTQYF
TRBV27	TRBJ1-6	NA	TGTGCCAGCACCCGTTCAAATTCACCCCTCCACTTT	CASTRSNSPLHF
TRBV6-6	TRBJ2-3	TRBD2	TGTGCCAGCAGTTCCAGCGGGAGGGCCGATACGCAGTATTTT	CASSSSGRADTQYF
TRBV30	TRBJ2-7	NA	TGTGCCTGGGGTATCATCTACGAGCAGTACTTC	CAWGIIYEQYF
TRBV9	TRBJ2-2	TRBD2	TGTGCCAGCAGCGTAGGCTGGGCCGGGAGGGACACCGGGGAGCTGTTTTTT	CASSVGWAGRDTGELFF
TRBV7-9	TRBJ2-3	TRBD2	TGTGCCAGCAGCTTAGGACTAGCGTCTAGCACAGATACGCAGTATTTT	CASSLGLASSTDTQYF
TRBV9	TRBJ1-3	NA	TGTGCCAGCAGCGCAAAGACCCCAGGAACTGGAAACACCATATATTTT	CASSAKTPGTGNTIYF
TRBV7-6	TRBJ2-1	TRBD1	TGTGCCAGCAGCCGATACAGGGGTGAGAATGAGCAGTTCTTC	CASSRYRGENEQFF
TRBV6-1	TRBJ2-7	NA	TGTGCCAGCAGTGAAGCGGAAGGACGACACCTTCCCTACGAGCAGTACTTC	CASSEAEGRHLPYEQYF